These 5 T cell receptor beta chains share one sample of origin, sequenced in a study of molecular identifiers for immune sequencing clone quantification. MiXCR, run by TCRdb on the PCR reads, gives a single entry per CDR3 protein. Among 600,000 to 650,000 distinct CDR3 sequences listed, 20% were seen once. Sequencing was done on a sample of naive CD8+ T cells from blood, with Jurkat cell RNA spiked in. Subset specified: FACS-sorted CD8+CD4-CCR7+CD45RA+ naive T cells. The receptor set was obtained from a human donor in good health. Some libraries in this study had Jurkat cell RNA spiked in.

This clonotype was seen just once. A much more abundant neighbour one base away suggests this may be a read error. This CDR3 reads CTSSEDRGPFIQPQHF. The CDR3 nucleotides are TGTACCAGCAGTGAGGACAGGGGGCCTTTTATTCAGCCCCAGCATTTT. V gene TRBV2 combines with J gene TRBJ1-5, with 11 bases fitting TRBD1. Germline V gene data show CDR1 as SNHLY and CDR2 as FYNNEI. This CDR3 comprises 16 residues.

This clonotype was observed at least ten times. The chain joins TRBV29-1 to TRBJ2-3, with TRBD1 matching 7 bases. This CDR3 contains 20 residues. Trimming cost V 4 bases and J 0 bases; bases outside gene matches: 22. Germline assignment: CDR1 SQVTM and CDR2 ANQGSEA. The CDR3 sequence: CSVGVSIGQDSFPSTDTQYF. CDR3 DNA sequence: TGCAGCGTTGGAGTTAGTATAGGACAGGATTCTTTTCCTAGCACAGATACGCAGTATTTT.

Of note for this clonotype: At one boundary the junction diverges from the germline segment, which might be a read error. The CDR3 spells CASGYSAVLSDTQYF. As DNA, the CDR3 is TGTGCCAGCGGTTACTCGGCCGTACTCTCAGATACGCAGTATTTT. V gene TRBV6-5 combines with J gene TRBJ2-3; the D is unclear. Germline V CDR1 and CDR2: MNHEY, SVGAGI. This CDR3 contains 15 residues.

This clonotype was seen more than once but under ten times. CDR3 DNA sequence: TGCAGTGCTGAGGGCGCGGAACAGATGAACAATGAGCAGTTCTTC. It yields the protein CSAEGAEQMNNEQFF. V is TRBV20-1 and J is TRBJ2-1, with D tentatively TRBD2 (5 bases). V lost 5 bases and J 5 bases, leaving 19 bases between the germline ends. CDR1 is DFQATT and CDR2 is SNEGSKA in the germline V gene (reference sequence). The CDR3 length is 15 residues.

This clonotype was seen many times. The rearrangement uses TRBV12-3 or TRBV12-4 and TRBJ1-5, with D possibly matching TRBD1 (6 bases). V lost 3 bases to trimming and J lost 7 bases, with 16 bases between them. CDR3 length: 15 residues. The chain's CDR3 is CASSLSGGQGQPQHF. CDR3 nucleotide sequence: TGTGCCAGCAGTTTGAGCGGGGGCCAGGGCCAGCCCCAGCATTTT.